The next 14 T cell receptor beta chains were all read from a single sample in a study of shared clonotypes between healthy human individuals. Generated by immunoSEQ multiplex PCR, the TCRdb table keeps only in-frame clones and is missing some. This sample has roughly 2.5 million clones; roughly nine tenths occur once, and the top ten carry about 0.13%. Source material: naive CD4+ T cells sorted from blood. Subset: CD45RA+ positively selected. The receptor set was obtained from a man younger than 30 in good health.

The J gene is TRBJ2-3, the V gene TRBV19; 8 nucleotides align to TRBD2. The CDR3 extends over 12 amino acids. The germline gives CDR1 LNHDA, CDR2 SQIVND (reference sequence). J was trimmed by 2 bases and V by 11 bases; bases with no gene match: 3. This CDR3 is CAAAGDTDTQYF. Here the CDR3 DNA reads TGTGCCGCAGCGGGGGACACAGATACGCAGTATTTT.

This clone was found once. The chain combines TRBV5-6 with TRBJ1-2, with 8 bases matching TRBD1. The J segment lost 4 bases and the V segment lost 6 bases, leaving 8 bases of the junction unmatched. The CDR3 spans 14 residues. CDR1 is SGHDT and CDR2 is YYEEEE in the germline V gene. The CDR3 region has the DNA TGTGCCAGCACTCTGGACAGGGCTGGCTATGGCTACACCTTC. Protein product: CASTLDRAGYGYTF.

This chain links TRBV27 with TRBJ2-1; the D gene could be TRBD1 or TRBD2 (5 bases each). Germline loops: CDR1 MNHEY, CDR2 SMNVEV (reference sequence). The CDR3 has 13 amino acids. Trimming removed 0 bases from V and 14 bases from J, with 14 bases in between. This CDR3 reads CASSLSILGVKFF. The CDR3 DNA reads as TGTGCCAGCAGTTTATCTATACTAGGGGTTAAGTTCTTC.

As concerns this clone: One junction end does not reproduce the germline sequence, and a read error may be involved. This chain joins TRBV6-1 and TRBJ1-2; D possibly corresponds to TRBD1 (6 bases). Germline V CDR1 and CDR2: MNHNS, SASEGT. This CDR3 contains 8 residues. This CDR3 reads CASTEGDF. The CDR3 DNA reads as TGTGCCAGCACCGAGGGGGATTTC.

CDR3 DNA sequence: TGTGCCAGCAGTTACTACGGACAGGGTGGTGAAAAACTGTTTTTT. Its protein is CASSYYGQGGEKLFF. The chain combines TRBV6-5 with TRBJ1-4, with TRBD1 matching over 8 bases. Germline values: CDR1 MNHEY, CDR2 SVGAGI. V shed 1 base, J shed 7 bases, and the junction held 5 bases outside the gene matches. This CDR3 has 15 amino acids.

The count of this clone is one. In the same sample, other DNA sequences code for this CDR3. V and J are TRBV7-8 and TRBJ2-5, with TRBD2 matching over 11 bases. The CDR3 runs 14 residues. CDR1 and CDR2 from the germline V gene are SGHVS and FQNEAQ. The V segment lost 3 bases and the J segment 3 bases; nucleotides outside the gene matches: 0. CDR3 in amino acids: CASSLGLAEETQYF. The CDR3 DNA is TGTGCCAGCAGCTTGGGACTAGCGGAAGAGACCCAGTACTTC.

V gene TRBV6-1 combines with J gene TRBJ2-3; 8 positions match TRBD2. This CDR3 region has 13 residues. The V segment lost 7 bases and the J segment 4 bases; nucleotides outside the gene matches: 4. Germline lookup yields CDR1 MNHNS and CDR2 SASEGT. The CDR3, as DNA: TGTGCCAGCAACCAGCGGGAGCCAGATACGCAGTATTTT. Its translation is CASNQREPDTQYF.

The chain has TRBV6-1 and TRBJ1-1; D call uncertain. The length of the CDR3 is 16 residues. Germline V gene lookup returns CDR1 MNHNS and CDR2 SASEGT. Trimming left V 4 bases short and J 1 base short, with 16 bases between. This CDR3 is CASSVRVGVGNTEAFF. CDR3 sequence (DNA): TGTGCCAGCAGTGTAAGGGTTGGGGTGGGGAACACTGAAGCTTTCTTT.

This clone was seen once. The genes are TRBV11-3 and TRBJ2-2, with 7 positions matching TRBD2. The CDR3 loop spans 13 amino acids. The junction had 4 bases not matched to a gene; V was cut back by 9 bases and J by 3 bases. Germline V gene sequence: CDR1 SGHNT, CDR2 YENEEA. CDR3 nucleotides: TGTGCCAGGGAGGGAGGGGACACCGGGGAGCTGTTTTTT. Protein sequence: CAREGGDTGELFF.

The chain couples TRBV18 to TRBJ2-5; 14 bases are a match to TRBD2. The V gene end was trimmed by 3 bases and the J gene end by 7 bases; junction bases not matched to a gene: 7. The germline gives CDR1 KGHSH, CDR2 LQKENI. CDR3 length: 16 amino acids. CDR3 in amino acids: CASSPPGLAGAWTQYF. In DNA, the CDR3 is TGTGCCAGCTCACCTCCGGGACTAGCGGGGGCATGGACCCAGTACTTC.

This chain uses TRBV5-1 with TRBJ2-1, with 10 bases lining up with TRBD2. This CDR3 has 17 amino acids. CDR1 SGHRS and CDR2 YFSETQ come from the germline V gene. J was trimmed by 0 bases and V by 6 bases; bases with no gene match: 9. The CDR3, as DNA: TGCGCCAGCACCATTGGCCCTAGCGGGAGCTCCTACAATGAGCAGTTCTTC. Translation gives CASTIGPSGSSYNEQFF.

The chain has TRBV30 and TRBJ2-1; D perhaps matches TRBD2 (5 bases). Trimming shortened V by 2 bases and J by 6 bases, and 8 bases separated the two germline ends. Germline-derived CDR1 and CDR2 are GTSNPN and SVGIG (reference sequence). The CDR3 runs 12 residues. For the CDR3, the DNA is TGTGCCTGGAGTCTCAGCGGCAATGAGCAGTTCTTC. It encodes CAWSLSGNEQFF. The full variable domain, completed using reference TRBV30 and TRBJ2-1, is SQTIHQWPATLVQPVGSPLSLECTVEGTSNPNLYWYRQAAGRGLQLLFYSVGIGQISSEVPQNLSASRPQDRQFILSSKKLLLSDSGFYLCAWSLSGNEQFFGPGTRLTVL.

As to this clone: At the DNA level, this CDR3 is encoded by other sequences in the same sample as well. The chain has TRBV6-5 and TRBJ2-1; TRBD2 aligns across 13 bases. There are 14 residues in the CDR3. J was trimmed by 10 bases and V by 6 bases; bases with no gene match: 6. Germline V gene sequence: CDR1 MNHEY, CDR2 SVGAGI. The DNA for the CDR3 is TGTGCCAGCAGCCGACTAGCGGGAGGAGGCGAGCAGTTCTTC. Its protein product is CASSRLAGGGEQFF.

This clone appeared many times. The sample carries other DNA sequences with the same CDR3. This sequence joins TRBV2 and TRBJ2-7; unclear D gene. CDR3 size: 13 residues. The ends were cut back, 4 bases at V and 1 base at J, with 8 bases in the middle. Germline CDR1 is SNHLY and CDR2 is FYNNEI. The CDR3 protein is CASSVTRSYEQYF. CDR3 bases: TGTGCCAGCAGTGTGACTCGGTCCTACGAGCAGTACTTC.